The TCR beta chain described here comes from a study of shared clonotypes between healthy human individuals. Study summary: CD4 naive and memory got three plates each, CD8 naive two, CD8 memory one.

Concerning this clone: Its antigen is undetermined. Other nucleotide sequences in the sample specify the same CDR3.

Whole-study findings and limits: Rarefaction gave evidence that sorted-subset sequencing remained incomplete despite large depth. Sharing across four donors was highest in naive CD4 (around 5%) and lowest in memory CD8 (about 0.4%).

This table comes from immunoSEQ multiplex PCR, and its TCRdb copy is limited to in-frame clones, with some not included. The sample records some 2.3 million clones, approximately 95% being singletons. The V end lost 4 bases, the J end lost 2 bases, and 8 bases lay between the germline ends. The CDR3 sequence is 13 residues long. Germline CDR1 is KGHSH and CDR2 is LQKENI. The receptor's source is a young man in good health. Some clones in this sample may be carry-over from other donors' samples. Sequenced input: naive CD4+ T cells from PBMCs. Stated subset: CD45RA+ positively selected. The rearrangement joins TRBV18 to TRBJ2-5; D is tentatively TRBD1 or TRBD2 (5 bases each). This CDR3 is CASSRGNQETQYF. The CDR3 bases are TGTGCCAGCTCACGGGGGAATCAAGAGACCCAGTACTTC.